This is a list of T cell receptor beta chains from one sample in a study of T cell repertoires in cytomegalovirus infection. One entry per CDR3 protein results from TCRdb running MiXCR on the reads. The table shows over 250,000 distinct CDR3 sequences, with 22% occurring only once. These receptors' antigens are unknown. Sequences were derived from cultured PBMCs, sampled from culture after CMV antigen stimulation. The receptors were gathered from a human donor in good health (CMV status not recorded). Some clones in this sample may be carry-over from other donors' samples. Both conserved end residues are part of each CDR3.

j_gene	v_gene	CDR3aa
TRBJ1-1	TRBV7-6	CASSLDGTGSVTEAFF
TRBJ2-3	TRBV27	CASSSISTSGLRDTQYF
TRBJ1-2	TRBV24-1	CATSDSVVSHGYTF
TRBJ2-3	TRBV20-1	CSASGLGSTDTQYF
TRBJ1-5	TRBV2	CASSEGGRRPHQPQHF
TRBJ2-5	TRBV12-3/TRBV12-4	CASSVSRGHETQYF
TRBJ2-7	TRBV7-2	CASSPRGGLGEQYF
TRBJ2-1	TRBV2	CASQGYNEQFF
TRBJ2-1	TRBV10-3	CAIRKGLAGGSSYNEQFF
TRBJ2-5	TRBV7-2	CASSFNAETQYF
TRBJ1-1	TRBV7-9	CASSSGTGRAEAFF
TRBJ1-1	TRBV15	CATSRVPAEAFF
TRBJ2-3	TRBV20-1	CSARVRFGRTDADTQYF
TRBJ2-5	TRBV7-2	CASSKQGAVVETQYF
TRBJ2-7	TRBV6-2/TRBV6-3	CASSWRRTPHEQYF
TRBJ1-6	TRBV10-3	CAISESRQGNSPLHF
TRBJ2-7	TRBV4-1	CASSQLANSYEQYF
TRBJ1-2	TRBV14	CASSPAGTGALYGYTF
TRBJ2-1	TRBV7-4	CASSSGTLNEQFF
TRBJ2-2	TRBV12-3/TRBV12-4	CASRPGGADTGELFF
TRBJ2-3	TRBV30	CAWSEGLSTDTQYF
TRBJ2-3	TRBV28	CASSSGRTSTDTQYF
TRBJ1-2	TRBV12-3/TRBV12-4	CASSLQELYGYTF
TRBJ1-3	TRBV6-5	CASSYFSGTVISGNTIYF
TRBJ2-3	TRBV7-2	CASSLVLLDTQYF
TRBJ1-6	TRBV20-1	CSATRDSNSPLHF
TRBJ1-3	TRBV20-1	CSASRRGNTIYF
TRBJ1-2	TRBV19	CASSLGGERYTF
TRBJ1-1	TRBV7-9	CASSHTHRGPRLNTEAFF
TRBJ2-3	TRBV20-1	CSAAGTSADTQYF
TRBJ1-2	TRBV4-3	CASSHSSGGQGGYGYTF
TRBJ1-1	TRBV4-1	CASSRKGQGNTEAFF
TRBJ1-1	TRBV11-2	CASSHPGLGNTEAFF
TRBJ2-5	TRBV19	CASSTDRVRGETQYF